This T cell receptor (beta chain) comes out of a study of T cell repertoires in cytomegalovirus infection. Study-wide background: As its CMV epitopes, the study selected recently identified HLA-C-restricted and well-studied HLA-B-restricted targets.

TCRdb itself ran the reads through MiXCR, one entry per CDR3 protein. The table includes 900,000 to 950,000 distinct CDR3 sequences, approximately 32% detected once. Study-wide findings and caveats: The response measured ex vivo was dominated by TCR beta clonotypes (HLA-C-restricted and CMV-specific).

This CDR3 has 14 residues. Germline CDR1 reads SEHNR; CDR2 reads FQNEAQ (reference sequence). Trimming took off 3 bases at V and 6 bases at J, with 14 bases between the two ends. Points on this clonotype: The antigen is not known.

The V call is TRBV7-9, the J call TRBJ1-2, with no clear D. The sample consisted of cultured CD8+ T cells from PBMCs, taken from culture after CMV antigen stimulation. This TCR was recovered from a human donor in good health (CMV status not recorded). Some clones in this sample may be carry-over from other donors' samples. The CDR3 nucleotides read TGTGCCAGCAGCTTTTCAAGCCGGACGGATGGCTACACCTTC. Encoded protein: CASSFSSRTDGYTF.